This entry lists 15 T cell receptor beta chains sequenced from one sample in a study of cytomegalovirus exposure and HLA in healthy donors. Both 60 Vbeta primers and 13 Jbeta primers went into the PCR. TCRdb's table, derived via immunoSEQ multiplex PCR, lists solely in-frame clones and lacks some. Of about 100,000 clones in the sample, around four fifths are singletons; the top ten hold roughly 0.71%. Sequenced: PBMCs. The origin of the receptors is an older woman in good health and CMV-seronegative.

This clone occurred once. The rearrangement links TRBV5-6 to TRBJ2-7; 9 bases match TRBD2. The CDR3 contains 14 residues. The J segment lost 3 bases and the V segment lost 4 bases, leaving 5 bases of the junction unmatched. Per the germline V gene, CDR1 is SGHDT and CDR2 is YYEEEE. The CDR3 spells CASSQGTSRYEQYF. The DNA of the CDR3 is TGTGCCAGCAGCCAAGGGACTAGCCGCTACGAGCAGTACTTC.

This clone has a single count. The V gene is TRBV7-2, the J gene TRBJ1-1; no clear D gene. V lost 7 bases and J 2 bases, leaving 11 bases between the germline ends. CDR3 length: 13 amino acids. CDR1 and CDR2 from the germline V gene are SGHTA and FQGNSA. In DNA, the CDR3 is TGTGCCAGCAATCCGGCGACAAACACTGAAGCTTTCTTT. Amino acids: CASNPATNTEAFF.

The V call is TRBV5-1, the J call TRBJ2-5; tentatively, D is TRBD1 (5 bases). The V end lost 0 bases, the J end lost 4 bases, and 13 bases lay between the germline ends. The CDR3 covers 15 residues. Germline loops: CDR1 SGHRS, CDR2 YFSETQ. The CDR3 region is CASSLEGRVVETQYF. The CDR3 coding sequence is TGCGCCAGCAGCTTGGAAGGCAGGGTGGTAGAGACCCAGTACTTC. Together with reference TRBV5-1 and TRBJ2-5, the CDR3 gives the full variable domain: KAGVTQTPRYLIKTRGQQVTLSCSPISGHRSVSWYQQTPGQGLQFLFEYFSETQRNKGNFPGRFSGRQFSNSRSEMNVSTLELGDSALYLCASSLEGRVVETQYFGPGTRLLVL.

The chain employs TRBV6-1 and TRBJ2-5; TRBD2 is a possible D gene (6 bases). With 11 bases removed from V and 2 bases from J, the gap between germline ends came to 15 bases. CDR1 is MNHNS, CDR2 SASEGT, per germline. This CDR3 is built from 13 residues. CDR3 sequence reads: CALMGLSQETQYF. The CDR3 region has the DNA TGTGCCTTGATGGGACTGTCACAAGAGACCCAGTACTTC.

DNA for the CDR3: TGTGCCAGCGGGAGGACAGGAGGAACAACTGAAGCTTTCTTT. Amino acids: CASGRTGGTTEAFF. The chain combines TRBV2 with TRBJ1-1, with 7 bases fitting TRBD1. CDR3 length: 14 amino acids. Germline CDR1 and CDR2: SNHLY and FYNNEI. Trimming removed 8 bases from V and 5 bases from J; junction bases left unmatched: 11.

The chain has TRBV5-1 and TRBJ2-7, with 13 bases matching TRBD2. CDR1 is SGHRS and CDR2 is YFSETQ in the germline V gene. Trimming took 2 bases from V and 4 from J; bases not matched to a gene: 3. This CDR3 is 15 amino acids long. The CDR3 reads CASSFTSGRAYEQYF. DNA for the CDR3: TGCGCCAGCAGCTTTACTAGCGGGAGGGCGTACGAGCAGTACTTC.

The chain links TRBV18 to TRBJ2-1; 8 bases align to TRBD1. V shed 3 bases, J shed 3 bases, and the junction held 7 bases outside the gene matches. The CDR3 spans 16 residues. Looked up from germline, CDR1 is KGHSH and CDR2 is LQKENI. The CDR3 spells CASSPATGDNYNEQFF. CDR3 bases: TGTGCCAGCTCACCTGCGACAGGGGATAACTACAATGAGCAGTTCTTC.

The V call is TRBV27, the J call TRBJ1-2; 7 bases match TRBD1. Trimming removed 2 bases from V and 5 bases from J; junction bases left unmatched: 8. This CDR3 spans 15 amino acids. Germline V gene lookup returns CDR1 MNHEY and CDR2 SMNVEV (reference sequence). CDR3 amino acids: CASSLLSTGPYGYTF. CDR3 nucleotides: TGTGCCAGCAGTTTACTCTCGACAGGGCCGTATGGCTACACCTTC.

The rearrangement joins TRBV29-1 to TRBJ2-1; D is unresolved. With 5 bases removed from V and 5 bases from J, the gap between germline ends came to 10 bases. The CDR3 runs 12 residues. Germline V gene lookup returns CDR1 SQVTM and CDR2 ANQGSEA. The CDR3 nucleotides read TGCAGCGTTCTTCTAGAAGACAATGAGCAGTTCTTC. This codes for CSVLLEDNEQFF.

CDR3 in DNA: TGTGCCAGCAAGAGGACTAGCGGGGGTGATACGCAGTATTTT. Protein: CASKRTSGGDTQYF. The chain joins TRBV2 to TRBJ2-3; 13 bases line up with TRBD2. Germline assignment: CDR1 SNHLY and CDR2 FYNNEI. This CDR3 is 14 amino acids long. Unmatched junction bases numbered 4, after V lost 7 bases and J lost 6 bases.

CDR3 loop: CASSLGEAHTEQYF. The CDR3 DNA reads as TGCGCCAGCAGCTTAGGAGAAGCCCATACCGAGCAGTACTTC. The V gene is TRBV5-1, the J gene TRBJ2-7; no clear D. The CDR3 loop spans 14 amino acids. Looked up from germline, CDR1 is SGHRS and CDR2 is YFSETQ. Deletions cut 2 bases from V and 6 bases from J, with 15 bases between.

CDR3 DNA: TGCGCCAGCAGCCAAGAGGGACAGGGAAACACCATATATTTT. This gives the protein CASSQEGQGNTIYF. The chain links TRBV4-3 to TRBJ1-3, with 7 bases identical to TRBD1. Germline loops: CDR1 LGHNA, CDR2 YSLEER. The J segment lost 4 bases and the V segment lost 0 bases, leaving 0 bases of the junction unmatched. This CDR3 is 14 amino acids long.

V and J are TRBV13 and TRBJ2-3; D not certain. V was pared by 2 bases and J by 5 bases, with 2 bases between. The CDR3 contains 11 residues. The germline V gene encodes CDR1 PRHDT and CDR2 FYEKMQ (reference sequence). CDR3 sequence: CASSLQDTQYF. In nucleotides, the CDR3 is TGTGCCAGCAGCTTACAAGATACGCAGTATTTT.

A few counts support this clone. The V call is TRBV4-1, the J call TRBJ2-1, with 11 bases matching TRBD2. The germline V gene has CDR1 MGHRA and CDR2 YSYEKL. The CDR3 is made up of 19 amino acids. V shed 3 bases and J 0 bases; nucleotides not matched to a gene: 10. The chain's CDR3 is CASSHPGGLAGGSYNEQFF. The CDR3 region has the DNA TGCGCCAGCAGCCACCCGGGAGGGCTAGCGGGAGGCTCCTACAATGAGCAGTTCTTC.

This clone occurred once. V and J are TRBV30 and TRBJ1-1; no definite D call. This CDR3 comprises 14 residues. V gave up 0 bases and J gave up 5 bases, with 13 bases separating them. From germline, CDR1 is GTSNPN and CDR2 SVGIG (reference sequence). This CDR3 reads CAWSVGSGETEAFF. The CDR3 DNA is TGTGCCTGGAGTGTTGGTAGCGGCGAGACTGAAGCTTTCTTT.